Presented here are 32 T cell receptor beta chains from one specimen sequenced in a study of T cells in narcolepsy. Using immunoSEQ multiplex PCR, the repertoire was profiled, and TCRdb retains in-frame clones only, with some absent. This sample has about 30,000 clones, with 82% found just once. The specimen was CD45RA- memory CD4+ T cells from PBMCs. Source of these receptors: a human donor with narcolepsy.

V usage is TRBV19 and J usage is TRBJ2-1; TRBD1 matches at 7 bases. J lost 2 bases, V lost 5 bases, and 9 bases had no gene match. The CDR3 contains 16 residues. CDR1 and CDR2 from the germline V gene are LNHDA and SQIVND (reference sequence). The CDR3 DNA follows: TGTGCCAGTAGTGGACGACAGGGACGGGCCTACAATGAGCAGTTCTTC. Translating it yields CASSGRQGRAYNEQFF.

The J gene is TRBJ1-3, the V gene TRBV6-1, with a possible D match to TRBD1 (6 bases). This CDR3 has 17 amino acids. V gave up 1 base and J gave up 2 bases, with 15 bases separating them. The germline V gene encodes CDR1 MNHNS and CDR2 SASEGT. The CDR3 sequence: CASSEDPGARAGNTIYF. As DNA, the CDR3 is TGTGCCAGCAGTGAAGACCCGGGGGCGAGAGCTGGAAACACCATATATTTT.

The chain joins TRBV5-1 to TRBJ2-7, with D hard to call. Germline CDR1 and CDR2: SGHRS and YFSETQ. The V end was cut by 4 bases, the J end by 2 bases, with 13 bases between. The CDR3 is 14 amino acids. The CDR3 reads CASSPERIAYEQYF. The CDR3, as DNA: TGCGCCAGCAGCCCAGAACGGATAGCCTACGAGCAGTACTTC.

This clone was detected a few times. The DNA for the CDR3 is TGTGCCAGCAGCTTGGGACAGGGGGATAATTCACCCCTCCACTTT. It translates to CASSLGQGDNSPLHF. This chain uses TRBV5-6 with TRBJ1-6, with TRBD1 matching 9 bases. The CDR3 has 15 residues. Looked up from germline, CDR1 is SGHDT and CDR2 is YYEEEE. With 0 bases clipped from V and 5 bases from J, the junction kept 0 bases outside the gene matches.

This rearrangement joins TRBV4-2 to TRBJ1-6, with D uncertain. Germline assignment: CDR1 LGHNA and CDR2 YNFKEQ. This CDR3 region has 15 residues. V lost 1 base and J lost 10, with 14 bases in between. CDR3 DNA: TGTGCCAGCAGCCAAGCCCTGGAGGTTTACTCACCCCTCCACTTT. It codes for CASSQALEVYSPLHF.

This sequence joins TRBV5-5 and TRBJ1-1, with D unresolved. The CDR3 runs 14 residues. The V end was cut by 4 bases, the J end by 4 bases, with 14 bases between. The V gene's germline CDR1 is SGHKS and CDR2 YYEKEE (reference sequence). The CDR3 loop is CASSPRWVVTEAFF. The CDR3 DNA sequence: TGTGCCAGCAGCCCCCGGTGGGTTGTCACTGAAGCTTTCTTT.

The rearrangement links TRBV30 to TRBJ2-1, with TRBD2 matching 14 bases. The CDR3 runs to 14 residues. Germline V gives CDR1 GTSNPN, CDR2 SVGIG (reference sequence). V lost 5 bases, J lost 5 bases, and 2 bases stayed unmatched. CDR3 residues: CAWGTSGGNNEQFF. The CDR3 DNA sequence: TGTGCCTGGGGGACTAGCGGGGGAAACAATGAGCAGTTCTTC.

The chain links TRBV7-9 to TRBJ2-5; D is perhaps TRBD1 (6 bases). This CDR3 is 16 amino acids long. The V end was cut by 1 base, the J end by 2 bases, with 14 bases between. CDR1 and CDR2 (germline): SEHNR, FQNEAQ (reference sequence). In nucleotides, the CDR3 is TGTGCCAGCAGCTTAGGCAGGGGACCTTTTCAAGAGACCCAGTACTTC. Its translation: CASSLGRGPFQETQYF.

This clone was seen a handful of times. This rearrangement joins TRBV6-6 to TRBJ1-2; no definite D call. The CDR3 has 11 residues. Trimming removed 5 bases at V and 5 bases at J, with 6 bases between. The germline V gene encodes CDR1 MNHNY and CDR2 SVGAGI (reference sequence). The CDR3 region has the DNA TGTGCCAGCAGTGGGAAGTATGGCTACACCTTC. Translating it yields CASSGKYGYTF.

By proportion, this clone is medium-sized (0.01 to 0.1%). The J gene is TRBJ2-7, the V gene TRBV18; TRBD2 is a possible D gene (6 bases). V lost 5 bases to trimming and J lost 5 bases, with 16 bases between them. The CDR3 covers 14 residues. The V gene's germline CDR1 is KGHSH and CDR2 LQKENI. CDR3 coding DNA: TGTGCCAGCTCATACCTTCCGGGGGTAGACGAGCAGTACTTC. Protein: CASSYLPGVDEQYF.

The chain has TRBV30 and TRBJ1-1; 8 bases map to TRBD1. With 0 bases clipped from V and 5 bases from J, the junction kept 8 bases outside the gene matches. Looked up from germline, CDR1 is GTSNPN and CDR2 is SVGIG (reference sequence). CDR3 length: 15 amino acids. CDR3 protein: CAWSVRTGLGTEAFF. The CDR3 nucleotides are TGTGCCTGGAGTGTAAGGACAGGGTTAGGGACTGAAGCTTTCTTT.

CDR3 DNA sequence: TGTGCCAGCAGTTCAAGCAGGGACACAGATACGCAGTATTTT. Translating gives CASSSSRDTDTQYF. The rearrangement uses TRBV27 and TRBJ2-3; maybe TRBD1 (5 bases). The CDR3 runs 14 residues. With 4 bases removed from V and 2 bases from J, the gap between germline ends came to 10 bases. From germline, CDR1 is MNHEY and CDR2 SMNVEV (reference sequence).

This chain's CDR3 is CASSYTLGETQYF. CDR3 bases: TGTGCCAGCAGTTATACCCTGGGGGAGACCCAGTACTTC. The gene calls are TRBV6-6 and TRBJ2-5, with unresolved D. V lost 3 bases, J lost 5 bases, and 10 bases lay in between. This CDR3 is built from 13 residues. The germline V gene has CDR1 MNHNY and CDR2 SVGAGI (reference sequence).

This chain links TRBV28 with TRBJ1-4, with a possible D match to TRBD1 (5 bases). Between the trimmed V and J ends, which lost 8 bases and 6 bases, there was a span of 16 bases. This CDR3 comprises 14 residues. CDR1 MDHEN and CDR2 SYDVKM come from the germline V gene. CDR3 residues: CASSRQGQHEKLFF. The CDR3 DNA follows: TGTGCCAGCTCGAGGCAGGGTCAACATGAAAAACTGTTTTTT.

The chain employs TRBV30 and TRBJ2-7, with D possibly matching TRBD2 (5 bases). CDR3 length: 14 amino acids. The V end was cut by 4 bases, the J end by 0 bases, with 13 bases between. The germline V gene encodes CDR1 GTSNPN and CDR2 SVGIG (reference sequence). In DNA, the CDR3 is TGTGCCTGGACTGGCCGGGGAAACTCCTACGAGCAGTACTTC. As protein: CAWTGRGNSYEQYF.

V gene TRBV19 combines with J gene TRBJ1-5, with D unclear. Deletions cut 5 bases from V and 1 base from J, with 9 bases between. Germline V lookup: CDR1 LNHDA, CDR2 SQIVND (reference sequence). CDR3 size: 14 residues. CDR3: CASSVGRSNQPQHF. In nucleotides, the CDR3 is TGTGCCAGTAGTGTTGGACGGAGCAATCAGCCCCAGCATTTT.

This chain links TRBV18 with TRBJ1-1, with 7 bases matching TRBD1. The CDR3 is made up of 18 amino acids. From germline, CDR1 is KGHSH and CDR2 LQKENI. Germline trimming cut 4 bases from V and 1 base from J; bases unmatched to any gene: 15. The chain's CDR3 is CASSLRRQGTGANTEAFF. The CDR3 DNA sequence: TGTGCCAGCTCACTCAGACGACAGGGCACCGGGGCGAACACTGAAGCTTTCTTT.

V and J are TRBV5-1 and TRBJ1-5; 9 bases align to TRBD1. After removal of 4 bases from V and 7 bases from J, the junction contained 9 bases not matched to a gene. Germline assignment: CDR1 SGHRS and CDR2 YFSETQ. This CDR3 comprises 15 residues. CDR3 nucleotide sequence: TGCGCCAGCAGCCCAGGACAGGGGATCAAACAGCCCCAGCATTTT. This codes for CASSPGQGIKQPQHF.

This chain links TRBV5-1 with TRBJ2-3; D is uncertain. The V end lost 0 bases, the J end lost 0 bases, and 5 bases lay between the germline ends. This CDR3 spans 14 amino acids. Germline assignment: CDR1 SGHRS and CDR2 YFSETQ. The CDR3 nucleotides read TGCGCCAGCAGCTTGGTATTGAGCACAGATACGCAGTATTTT. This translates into CASSLVLSTDTQYF.

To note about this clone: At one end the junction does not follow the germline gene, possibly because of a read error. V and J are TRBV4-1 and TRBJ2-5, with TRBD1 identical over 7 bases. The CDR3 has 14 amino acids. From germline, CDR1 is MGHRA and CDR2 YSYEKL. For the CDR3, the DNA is TGTGCCAGCAGTCCTCAGACAGGGCAAGAGACCCAGTACTTC. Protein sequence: CASSPQTGQETQYF.

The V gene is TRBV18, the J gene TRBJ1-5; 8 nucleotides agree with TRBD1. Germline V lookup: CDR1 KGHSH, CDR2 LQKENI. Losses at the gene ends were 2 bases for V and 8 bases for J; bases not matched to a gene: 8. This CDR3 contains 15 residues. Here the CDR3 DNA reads TGTGCCAGCTCACCAAAGCAGGGGGCGATGGAGCCCCAGCATTTT. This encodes CASSPKQGAMEPQHF. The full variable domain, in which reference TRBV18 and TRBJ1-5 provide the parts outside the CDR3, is NAGVMQNPRHLVRRRGQEARLRCSPMKGHSHVYWYRQLPEEGLKFMVYLQKENIIDESGMPKERFSAEFPKEGPSILRIQQVVRGDSAAYFCASSPKQGAMEPQHFGDGTRLSIL.

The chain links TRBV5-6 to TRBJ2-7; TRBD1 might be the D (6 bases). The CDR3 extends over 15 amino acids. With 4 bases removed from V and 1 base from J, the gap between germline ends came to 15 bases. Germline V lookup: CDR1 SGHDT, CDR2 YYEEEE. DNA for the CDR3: TGTGCCAGCAGCCCCGGGACACGGTCGTCCTACGAGCAGTACTTC. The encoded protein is CASSPGTRSSYEQYF.

In DNA, the CDR3 is TGTGCCAGCAGCGTCCAGGGACAGGGGGCCGGGGAGCTGTTTTTT. As protein: CASSVQGQGAGELFF. The genes are TRBV9 and TRBJ2-2; TRBD1 agrees at 11 bases. V lost 2 bases to trimming and J lost 6 bases; unmatched junction nucleotides: 3. Germline V CDR1 and CDR2: SGDLS, YYNGEE. The CDR3 is 15 amino acids. The full variable domain, in which reference TRBV9 and TRBJ2-2 provide the parts outside the CDR3, is DSGVTQTPKHLITATGQRVTLRCSPRSGDLSVYWYQQSLDQGLQFLIQYYNGEERAKGNILERFSAQQFPDLHSELNLSSLELGDSALYFCASSVQGQGAGELFFGEGSRLTVL.

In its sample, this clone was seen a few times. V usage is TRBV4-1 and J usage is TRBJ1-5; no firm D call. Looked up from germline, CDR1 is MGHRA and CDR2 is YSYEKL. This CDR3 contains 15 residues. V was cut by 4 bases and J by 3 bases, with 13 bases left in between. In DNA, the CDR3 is TGCGCCAGCAGCCCAATGCCGGGTAACAATCAGCCCCAGCATTTT. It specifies CASSPMPGNNQPQHF.

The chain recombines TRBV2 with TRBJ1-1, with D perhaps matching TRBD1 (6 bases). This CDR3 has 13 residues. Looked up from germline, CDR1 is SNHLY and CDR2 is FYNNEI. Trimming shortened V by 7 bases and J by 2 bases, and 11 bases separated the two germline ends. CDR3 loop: CASTGHANTEAFF. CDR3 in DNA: TGTGCCAGCACGGGACACGCAAACACTGAAGCTTTCTTT.

The CDR3 is CASSLQGHVRDTQYF. As DNA, the CDR3 is TGTGCCAGCAGCTTACAGGGCCATGTTAGAGATACGCAGTATTTT. The V call is TRBV7-2, the J call TRBJ2-3; tentatively, D is TRBD1 (5 bases). V lost 2 bases and J 5 bases, leaving 14 bases between the germline ends. The CDR3 length is 15 residues. The germline V gene has CDR1 SGHTA and CDR2 FQGNSA.

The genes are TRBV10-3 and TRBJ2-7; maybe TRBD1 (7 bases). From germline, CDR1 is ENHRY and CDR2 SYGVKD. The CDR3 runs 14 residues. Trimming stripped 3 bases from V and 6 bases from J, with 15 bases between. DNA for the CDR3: TGTGCCATCAGTGAACCTTACAGGGGAGGCGAGCAGTACTTC. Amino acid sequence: CAISEPYRGGEQYF.

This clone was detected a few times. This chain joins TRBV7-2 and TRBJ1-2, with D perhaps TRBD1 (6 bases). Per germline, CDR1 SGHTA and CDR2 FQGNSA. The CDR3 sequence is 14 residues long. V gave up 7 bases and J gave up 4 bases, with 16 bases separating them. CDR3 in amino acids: CASTTRGGAYGYTF. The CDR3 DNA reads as TGTGCCAGCACCACGAGGGGGGGCGCCTATGGCTACACCTTC.

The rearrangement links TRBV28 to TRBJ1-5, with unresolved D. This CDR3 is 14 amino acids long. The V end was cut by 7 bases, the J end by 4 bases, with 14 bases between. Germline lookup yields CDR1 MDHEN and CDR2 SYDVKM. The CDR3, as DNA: TGTGCCAGCACCTTAGGCGGACTGAATCAGCCCCAGCATTTT. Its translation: CASTLGGLNQPQHF.

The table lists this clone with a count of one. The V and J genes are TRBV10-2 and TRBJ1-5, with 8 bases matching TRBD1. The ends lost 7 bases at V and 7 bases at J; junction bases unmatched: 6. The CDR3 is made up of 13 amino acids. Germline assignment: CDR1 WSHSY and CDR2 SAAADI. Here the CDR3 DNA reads TGCGCCAGCACAGGGGGCTCGGGACAGCCCCAGCATTTT. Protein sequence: CASTGGSGQPQHF.

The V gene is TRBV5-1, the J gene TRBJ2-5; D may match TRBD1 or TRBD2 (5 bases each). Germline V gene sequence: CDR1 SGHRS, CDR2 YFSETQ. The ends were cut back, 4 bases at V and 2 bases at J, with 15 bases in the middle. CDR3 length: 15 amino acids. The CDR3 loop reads CASSGGPTEQETQYF. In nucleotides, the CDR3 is TGCGCCAGCAGCGGGGGACCGACAGAACAAGAGACCCAGTACTTC.

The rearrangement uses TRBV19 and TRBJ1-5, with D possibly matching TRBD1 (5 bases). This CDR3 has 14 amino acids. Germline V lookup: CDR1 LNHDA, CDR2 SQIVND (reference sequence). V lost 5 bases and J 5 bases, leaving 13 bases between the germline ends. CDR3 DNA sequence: TGTGCCAGTAGTTTGGGGGAGTCCCATCAGCCCCAGCATTTT. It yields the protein CASSLGESHQPQHF.